This section outlines one TCR beta chain sequence together with its context. The antigen is not known. Distinct nucleotide sequences in the sample also encode this CDR3. V was cut by 0 bases and J by 1 base, with 7 bases left in between. CDR1 and CDR2 from the germline V gene are SGHRS and YFSETQ. This CDR3 spans 14 amino acids. This sample was taken from a study of shared clonotypes between healthy human individuals. Whole-study results and caveats: Sharing across a few donors was seen in 4% to 6.5% of naive CD4 clonotypes. Rarefaction indicated that sorted-subset sequencing remained incomplete although depth was large.

Original handling: ImmunoSEQ gave junction-only sequences without quality scores, so filtering differed. The table came from immunoSEQ multiplex PCR; TCRdb's copy has only in-frame clones and leaves some out. Clonal size and the V and J genes are those of that table, whereas D and trimming came from the DNA. The sample holds over a million clones; more than 60% are singletons and the top ten take about 1.5%. V is TRBV5-1 and J is TRBJ2-5; D is unresolved. The source material was memory CD4+ T cells sorted from blood. Subset given: CD45RA-negative fraction. This clonotype was sampled from a man aged 18 to 30 in good health. This CDR3 is CASSLGSAQETQYF. The CDR3, as DNA: TGCGCCAGCAGCTTGGGTTCGGCCCAAGAGACCCAGTACTTC.